These 25 T cell receptor beta chains came from one sample sequenced in a study of cytomegalovirus exposure and HLA in healthy donors. PCR involved 60 Vbeta and 13 Jbeta primers. Using immunoSEQ multiplex PCR, the repertoire was profiled, and TCRdb retains in-frame clones only, with some absent. The sample records around 45,000 clones, roughly 51% being singletons. The sequencing input was PBMCs. These receptors were collected from a man aged 55 to 70 in good health and CMV-seronegative.

The chain is built from TRBV7-2 and TRBJ2-5, with D uncertain. The germline CDR1 and CDR2 sequences are SGHTA and FQGNSA. The CDR3 has 14 amino acids. The V gene lost 2 bases and the J gene lost 5 bases, with 12 bases spanning the gap. The CDR3 loop reads CASSLSRRMETQYF. The CDR3 DNA reads as TGTGCCAGCAGCTTAAGTCGCAGGATGGAGACCCAGTACTTC.

The table lists this clone with a few counts. The V call is TRBV28, the J call TRBJ2-4; tentative D call: TRBD1 (6 bases). The germline V gene encodes CDR1 MDHEN and CDR2 SYDVKM. Trimming removed 5 bases at V and 0 bases at J, with 11 bases between. The CDR3 consists of 15 residues. The CDR3 DNA is TGTGCCAGCAGTATTGGACAGTTAGCCAAAAACATTCAGTACTTC. Its translation is CASSIGQLAKNIQYF.

Here the CDR3 reads CASSVGVGGAYEQYF. CDR3 nucleotide sequence: TGTGCCAGCAGCGTAGGTGTGGGAGGCGCCTACGAGCAGTACTTC. This sequence joins TRBV9 and TRBJ2-7, with TRBD2 as a possible D gene (6 bases). This CDR3 comprises 15 residues. V lost 0 bases, J lost 2 bases, and 12 bases lay in between. Germline V gene data show CDR1 as SGDLS and CDR2 as YYNGEE.

The rearrangement uses TRBV6-1 and TRBJ2-1; 8 bases line up with TRBD2. This CDR3 spans 14 amino acids. With V trimmed by 7 bases and J by 6 bases, 8 bases remained unmatched. Germline-derived CDR1 and CDR2 are MNHNS and SASEGT. CDR3 protein: CASISGKGPNEQFF. CDR3 coding DNA: TGTGCCAGCATTAGCGGGAAGGGCCCCAATGAGCAGTTCTTC.

On this clone itself: The sample has other DNA sequences that encode this CDR3 too. This chain joins TRBV4-1 and TRBJ2-3; 8 bases are a match to TRBD2. Germline CDR1 is MGHRA and CDR2 is YSYEKL. J gave up 2 bases and V 0 bases, and 1 base lay outside the gene matches. The CDR3 is 15 amino acids. The CDR3 DNA reads as TGCGCCAGCAGCCAAGAACTAGCGGACACAGATACGCAGTATTTT. It yields the protein CASSQELADTDTQYF.

The rearrangement links TRBV4-3 to TRBJ2-1; 8 bases are shared with TRBD2. V lost 1 base, J lost 3 bases, and 2 bases stayed unmatched. The CDR3 totals 15 residues. Germline CDR1 reads LGHNA; CDR2 reads YSLEER. The CDR3 region is CASSQGGTSYNEQFF. As DNA, the CDR3 is TGCGCCAGCAGCCAAGGCGGGACTAGCTACAATGAGCAGTTCTTC.

V is TRBV5-1 and J is TRBJ2-3; tentatively, D is TRBD1 (6 bases). Germline V gene data show CDR1 as SGHRS and CDR2 as YFSETQ. The CDR3 sequence is 14 residues long. Trimming cost V 4 bases and J 5 bases, with 14 bases left between them. The CDR3 nucleotides are TGCGCCAGCAGCCCCCGACAGGCCGGAGATACGCAGTATTTT. This translates into CASSPRQAGDTQYF.

The chain is built from TRBV15 and TRBJ2-7; the D gene is possibly TRBD2 (6 bases). This CDR3 is 13 amino acids long. Germline V lookup: CDR1 LNHNV, CDR2 YYDKDF (reference sequence). The V end lost 0 bases, the J end lost 9 bases, and 12 bases lay between the germline ends. CDR3: CATSREGTGLQYF. As DNA, the CDR3 is TGTGCCACCAGCAGAGAAGGGACGGGACTGCAGTACTTC.

This clone was detected a few times. This chain links TRBV18 with TRBJ2-1; a weak D match, TRBD2 (6 bases). The CDR3 has 15 amino acids. Trimming took 6 bases from V and 11 from J, leaving 23 bases between them. Germline loops: CDR1 KGHSH, CDR2 LQKENI. CDR3 nucleotide sequence: TGTGCCAGCTCCCCCCAGGAGGGAGTGGAGGGGAAGCAGTTCTTC. Protein product: CASSPQEGVEGKQFF.

CDR3 in DNA: TGTGCCAGTAGTATTCCAAAACAGGGCACCAATCAGCCCCAGCATTTT. This encodes CASSIPKQGTNQPQHF. The chain uses TRBV19 and TRBJ1-5, with D possibly TRBD1 on 6 matching bases. In germline, CDR1 is LNHDA, CDR2 SQIVND (reference sequence). Trimming cost V 3 bases and J 3 bases, with 15 bases left between them. The length of the CDR3 is 16 residues.

The chain employs TRBV6-5 and TRBJ1-3; D unresolved. Germline values: CDR1 MNHEY, CDR2 SVGAGI. This CDR3 region has 14 residues. V was shortened by 2 bases and J by 0 bases, with 5 bases between the two germline ends. The CDR3 spells CASSYASSGNTIYF. CDR3 in DNA: TGTGCCAGCAGTTACGCGAGCTCTGGAAACACCATATATTTT.

The chain combines TRBV29-1 with TRBJ1-2; no definite D call. The length of the CDR3 is 12 residues. CDR1 is SQVTM, CDR2 ANQGSEA, per germline. V was pared by 8 bases and J by 8 bases, with 18 bases between. The CDR3 DNA follows: TGCAGCAGTTCGACCGCGGGCCGCGGCTACACCTTC. It codes for CSSSTAGRGYTF.

The chain employs TRBV19 and TRBJ2-2, with 8 bases fitting TRBD1. Trimming at V came to 6 bases and at J to 5 bases, leaving 20 bases not matched to a gene. Germline loops: CDR1 LNHDA, CDR2 SQIVND (reference sequence). The CDR3 covers 19 residues. The DNA for the CDR3 is TGTGCCAGTAGGCTCGAGGCAGGGGGCGCGGCAAAAGAAACCGGGGAGCTGTTTTTT. Protein sequence: CASRLEAGGAAKETGELFF.

The table lists this clone with a few counts. CDR3 DNA: TGTGCCAGCAGATTGGACAGTTCCCACTACGAGCAGTACTTC. As protein: CASRLDSSHYEQYF. The V gene is TRBV6-6, the J gene TRBJ2-7, with a tentative D call TRBD1 (6 bases). The V end was cut by 6 bases, the J end by 3 bases, with 15 bases between. The CDR3 extends over 14 amino acids. CDR1 is MNHNY and CDR2 is SVGAGI in the germline V gene (reference sequence).

The chain uses TRBV4-2 and TRBJ2-7; TRBD1 matches at 8 bases. The J segment lost 0 bases and the V segment lost 1 base, leaving 11 bases of the junction unmatched. CDR1 is LGHNA, CDR2 YNFKEQ, per germline. The CDR3 is 18 amino acids. The CDR3 is CASSQVSTPGQDSYEQYF. CDR3 in DNA: TGTGCCAGCAGCCAAGTCTCCACTCCGGGACAGGACTCCTACGAGCAGTACTTC.

The V gene is TRBV7-9, the J gene TRBJ2-5; D not certain. This CDR3 is 13 amino acids long. Germline values: CDR1 SEHNR, CDR2 FQNEAQ (reference sequence). Trimming pared 4 bases from V and 7 bases from J, leaving 13 bases between. In nucleotides, the CDR3 is TGTGCCAGCAGCTCAAGCCCCCTGCCGACCCAGTACTTC. This translates into CASSSSPLPTQYF.

The table lists this clone with a few counts. The gene calls are TRBV5-4 and TRBJ2-5; D possibly corresponds to TRBD2 (6 bases). Germline V gene sequence: CDR1 SGHNT, CDR2 YYREEE (reference sequence). V gave up 7 bases and J gave up 2 bases, with 12 bases separating them. CDR3 length: 13 amino acids. CDR3 in amino acids: CASATGVQETQYF. The CDR3 bases are TGTGCCAGCGCGACGGGGGTTCAAGAGACCCAGTACTTC.

This clone was counted only a few times. The chain is built from TRBV19 and TRBJ1-1, with a tentative D call TRBD1 (5 bases). The V end was cut by 6 bases, the J end by 5 bases, with 16 bases between. The CDR3 contains 14 residues. Germline assignment: CDR1 LNHDA and CDR2 SQIVND (reference sequence). The CDR3 nucleotides read TGTGCCAGTAGGGCCGGTGGGGGGGGGACTGAAGCTTTCTTT. Encoded protein: CASRAGGGGTEAFF.

This clone turned up a few times. This chain joins TRBV5-1 and TRBJ1-2, with TRBD1 matching 10 bases. The CDR3 has 13 amino acids. Losses at the gene ends were 3 bases for V and 6 bases for J; bases not matched to a gene: 2. CDR1 SGHRS and CDR2 YFSETQ come from the germline V gene. The CDR3 DNA is TGCGCCAGCAGCTGGGGGACAGGGGATGGCTACACCTTC. Its translation is CASSWGTGDGYTF.

The table lists this clone with a few counts. Other DNA variants within this sample encode the same CDR3. This chain connects TRBV5-1 to TRBJ1-1; perhaps TRBD1 as D (6 bases). CDR1 SGHRS and CDR2 YFSETQ come from the germline V gene. CDR3 size: 14 residues. Deletions cut 4 bases from V and 1 base from J, with 11 bases between. CDR3 region: CASSGGQPNTEAFF. The DNA of the CDR3 is TGCGCCAGCAGCGGAGGACAGCCGAACACTGAAGCTTTCTTT.

The chain uses TRBV7-2 and TRBJ1-4; TRBD1 matches at 8 bases. The CDR3 sequence is 15 residues long. J was trimmed by 3 bases and V by 5 bases; bases with no gene match: 5. The germline CDR1 and CDR2 sequences are SGHTA and FQGNSA. CDR3 residues: CASSENRGANEKLFF. Written as DNA, the CDR3 is TGTGCCAGCAGCGAAAACAGGGGGGCTAATGAAAAACTGTTTTTT.

This clone has just a few counts. The CDR3 DNA is TGTGCCATCAGTGGAGCAGGGGGCTCCAATGAGCAGTTCTTC. Translation gives CAISGAGGSNEQFF. V usage is TRBV10-3 and J usage is TRBJ2-1, with 8 nucleotides matching TRBD1. The ends lost 4 bases at V and 6 bases at J; junction bases unmatched: 5. The CDR3 runs 14 residues. Germline CDR1 ENHRY, CDR2 SYGVKD.

V is TRBV29-1 and J is TRBJ2-7, with TRBD1 matching 7 bases. The CDR3 contains 11 residues. CDR1 and CDR2 from the germline V gene are SQVTM and ANQGSEA. The trim removed 3 bases at V and 5 bases at J, leaving 1 base unmatched. CDR3 in DNA: TGCAGCGTTGATAGGGGGCACGAGCAGTACGTC. Translating gives CSVDRGHEQYV.

In its sample, this clone was seen a few times. This chain connects TRBV7-2 to TRBJ1-1, with 7 bases that match TRBD1. Germline assignment: CDR1 SGHTA and CDR2 FQGNSA. Unmatched junction bases numbered 5, after V lost 1 base and J lost 6 bases. The length of the CDR3 is 14 residues. The CDR3 spells CASSLDRGRPEAFF. The CDR3 DNA reads as TGTGCCAGCAGCTTAGACAGGGGAAGACCTGAAGCTTTCTTT.

This clone was counted a few times. The V and J genes are TRBV9 and TRBJ1-1, with TRBD1 identical over 7 bases. The length of the CDR3 is 14 residues. Germline V gene lookup returns CDR1 SGDLS and CDR2 YYNGEE. V gave up 7 bases and J gave up 4 bases; unmatched junction bases: 10. In DNA form, the CDR3 reads TGTGCCAGCGCCAGAGGGGGCGCGGGCACTGAAGCTTTCTTT. Protein sequence: CASARGGAGTEAFF.